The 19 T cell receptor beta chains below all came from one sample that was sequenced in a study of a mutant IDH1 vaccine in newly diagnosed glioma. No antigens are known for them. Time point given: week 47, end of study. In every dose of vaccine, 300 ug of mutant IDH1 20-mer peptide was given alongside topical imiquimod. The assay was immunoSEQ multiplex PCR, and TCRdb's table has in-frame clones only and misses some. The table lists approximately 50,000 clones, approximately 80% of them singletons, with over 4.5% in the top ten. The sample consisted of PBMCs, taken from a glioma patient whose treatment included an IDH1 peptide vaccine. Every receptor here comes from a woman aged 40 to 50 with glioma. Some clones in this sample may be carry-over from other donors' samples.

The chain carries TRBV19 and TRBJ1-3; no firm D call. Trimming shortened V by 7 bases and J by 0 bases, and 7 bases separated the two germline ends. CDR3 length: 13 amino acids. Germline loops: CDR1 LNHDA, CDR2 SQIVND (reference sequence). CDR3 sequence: CASNFLSGNTIYF. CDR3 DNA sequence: TGTGCCAGTAACTTCCTCTCTGGAAACACCATATATTTT.

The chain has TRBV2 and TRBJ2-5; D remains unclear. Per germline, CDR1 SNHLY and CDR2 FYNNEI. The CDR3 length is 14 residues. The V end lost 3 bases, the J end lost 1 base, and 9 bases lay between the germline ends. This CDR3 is CASSDLVPQETQYF. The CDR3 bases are TGTGCCAGCAGTGACCTTGTTCCCCAAGAGACCCAGTACTTC. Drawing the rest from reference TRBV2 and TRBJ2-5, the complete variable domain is EPEVTQTPSHQVTQMGQEVILRCVPISNHLYFYWYRQILGQKVEFLVSFYNNEISEKSEIFDDQFSVERPDGSNFTLKIRSTKLEDSAMYFCASSDLVPQETQYFGPGTRLLVL.

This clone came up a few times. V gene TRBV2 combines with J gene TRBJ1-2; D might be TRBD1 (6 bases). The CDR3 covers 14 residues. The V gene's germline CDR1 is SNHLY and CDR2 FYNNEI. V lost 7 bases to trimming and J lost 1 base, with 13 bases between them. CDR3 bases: TGTGCCAGCATCAGGGGCCCGTTTAACTATGGCTACACCTTC. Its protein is CASIRGPFNYGYTF.

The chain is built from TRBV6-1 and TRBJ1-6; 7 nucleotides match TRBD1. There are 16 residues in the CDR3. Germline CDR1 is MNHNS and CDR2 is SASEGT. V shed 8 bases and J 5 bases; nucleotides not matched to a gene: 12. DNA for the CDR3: TGTGCCAGCGGGGAAGACAGGGAGTACCATAATTCACCCCTCCACTTT. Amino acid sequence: CASGEDREYHNSPLHF.

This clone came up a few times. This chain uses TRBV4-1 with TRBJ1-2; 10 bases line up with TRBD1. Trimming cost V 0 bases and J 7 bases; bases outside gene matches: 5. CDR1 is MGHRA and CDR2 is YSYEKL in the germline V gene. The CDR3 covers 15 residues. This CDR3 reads CASSQDSTGGRGYTF. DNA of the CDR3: TGCGCCAGCAGCCAAGATTCGACAGGGGGCCGTGGCTACACCTTC.

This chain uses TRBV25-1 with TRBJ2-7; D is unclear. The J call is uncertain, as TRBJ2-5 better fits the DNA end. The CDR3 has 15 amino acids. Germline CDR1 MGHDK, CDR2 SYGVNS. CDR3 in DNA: TGTGCCAGCAGTGACCCATCTAGAGTCCAAGAGACCCAGTACTTC. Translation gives CASSDPSRVQETQYF.

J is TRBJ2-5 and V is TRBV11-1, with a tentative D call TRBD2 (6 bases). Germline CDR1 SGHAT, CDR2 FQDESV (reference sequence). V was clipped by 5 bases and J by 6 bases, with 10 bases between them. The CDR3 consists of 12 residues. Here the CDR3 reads CASSPGGKTQYF. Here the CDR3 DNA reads TGTGCCAGCAGCCCCGGAGGGAAGACCCAGTACTTC.

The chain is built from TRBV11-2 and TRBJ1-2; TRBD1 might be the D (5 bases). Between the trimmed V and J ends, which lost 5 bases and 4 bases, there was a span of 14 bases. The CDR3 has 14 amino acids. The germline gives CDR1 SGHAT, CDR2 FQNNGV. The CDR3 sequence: CASSSMAGFYGYTF. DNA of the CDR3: TGTGCCAGCAGCAGTATGGCAGGGTTCTATGGCTACACCTTC.

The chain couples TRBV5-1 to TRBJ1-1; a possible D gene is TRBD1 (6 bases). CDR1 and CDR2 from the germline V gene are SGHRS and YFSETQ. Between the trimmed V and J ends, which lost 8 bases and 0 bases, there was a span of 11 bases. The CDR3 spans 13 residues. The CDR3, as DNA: TGCGCCAGTTCGGACAGACTGAACACTGAAGCTTTCTTT. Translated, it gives CASSDRLNTEAFF.

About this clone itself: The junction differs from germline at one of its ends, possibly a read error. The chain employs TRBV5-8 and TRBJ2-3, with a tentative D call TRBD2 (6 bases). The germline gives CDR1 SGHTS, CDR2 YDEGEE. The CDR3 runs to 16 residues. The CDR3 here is CTSSFNTGTSTDTQYF. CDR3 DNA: TGTACCAGCAGCTTCAATACGGGGACTAGCACAGATACGCAGTATTTT.

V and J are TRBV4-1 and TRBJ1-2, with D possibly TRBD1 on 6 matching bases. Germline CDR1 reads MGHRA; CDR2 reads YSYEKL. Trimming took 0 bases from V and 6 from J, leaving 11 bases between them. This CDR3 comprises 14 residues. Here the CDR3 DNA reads TGCGCCAGCAGCCAAGACGGGTGGGGGCATGGCTACACCTTC. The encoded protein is CASSQDGWGHGYTF.

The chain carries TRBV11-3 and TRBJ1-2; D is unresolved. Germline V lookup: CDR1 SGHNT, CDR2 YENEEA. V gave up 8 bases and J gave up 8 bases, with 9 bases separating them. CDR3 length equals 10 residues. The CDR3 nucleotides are TGTGCCAGCGAAGGCAGAGGCTACACCTTC. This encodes CASEGRGYTF.

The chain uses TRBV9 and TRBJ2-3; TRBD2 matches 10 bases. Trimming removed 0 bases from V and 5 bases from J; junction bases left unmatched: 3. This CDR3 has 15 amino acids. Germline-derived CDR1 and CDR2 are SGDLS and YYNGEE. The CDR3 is CASSVEAGGQDTQYF. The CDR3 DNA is TGTGCCAGCAGCGTAGAAGCGGGGGGGCAAGATACGCAGTATTTT.

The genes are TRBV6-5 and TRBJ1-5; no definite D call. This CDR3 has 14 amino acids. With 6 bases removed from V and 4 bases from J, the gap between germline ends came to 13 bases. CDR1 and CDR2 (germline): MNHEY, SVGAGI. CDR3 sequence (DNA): TGTGCCAGCAGGACCCTGAGGAGGAATCAGCCCCAGCATTTT. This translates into CASRTLRRNQPQHF.

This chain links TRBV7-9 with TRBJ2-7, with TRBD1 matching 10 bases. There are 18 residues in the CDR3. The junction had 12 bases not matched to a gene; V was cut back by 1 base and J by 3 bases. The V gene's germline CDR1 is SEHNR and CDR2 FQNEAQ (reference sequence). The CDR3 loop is CASSLGTTTGGRNYEQYF. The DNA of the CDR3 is TGTGCCAGCAGCTTAGGAACAACGACAGGGGGCCGTAACTACGAGCAGTACTTC.

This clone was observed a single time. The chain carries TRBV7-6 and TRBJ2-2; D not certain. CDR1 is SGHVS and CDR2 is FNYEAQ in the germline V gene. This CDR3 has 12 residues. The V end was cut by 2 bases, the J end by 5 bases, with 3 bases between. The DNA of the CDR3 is TGTGCCAGCAGCTTAAGAACCGGGGAGCTGTTTTTT. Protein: CASSLRTGELFF.

The CDR3 coding sequence is TGTGCCAGCAGTGCCTGGCCTAGCTATGGCTACACCTTC. The encoded protein is CASSAWPSYGYTF. V gene TRBV2 combines with J gene TRBJ1-2; unclear D gene. Trimming pared 4 bases from V and 4 bases from J, leaving 10 bases between. The CDR3 contains 13 residues. Per the germline V gene, CDR1 is SNHLY and CDR2 is FYNNEI.

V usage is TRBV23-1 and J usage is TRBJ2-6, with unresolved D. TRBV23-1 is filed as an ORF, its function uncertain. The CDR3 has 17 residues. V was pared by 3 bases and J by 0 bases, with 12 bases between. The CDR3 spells CASSHQDVSSGANVLTF. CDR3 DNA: TGCGCCAGCAGTCATCAGGACGTTAGCTCTGGGGCCAACGTCCTGACTTTC.

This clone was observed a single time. CDR3 DNA: TGCGCCAGCAGCTCGGGGACTAGCGAGGCCTACGAGCAGTACTTC. Translating it yields CASSSGTSEAYEQYF. The chain combines TRBV5-1 with TRBJ2-7; 10 bases are shared with TRBD2. J gave up 2 bases and V 3 bases, and 5 bases lay outside the gene matches. CDR3 length: 15 amino acids. Germline assignment: CDR1 SGHRS and CDR2 YFSETQ.